These T cell receptor beta chains were read from a single sample in a study of CD8+CD57+ T cells in acquired aplastic anemia. A single record per CDR3 protein comes from TCRdb applying MiXCR to the reads. The data hold fewer than 200,000 distinct CDR3 sequences, with under 75% observed a single time. The sample consisted of sorted CD4+, CD8+, or CD8+CD57+ T cells (not recorded which) from PBMCs. These TCRs come from a human donor in good health. Both conserved end residues are part of each CDR3. A D gene is named only where the DNA matches it firmly. Only some rows state a clone size, as once, few, many or a class for expanded clones.

CDR3 protein | CDR3 DNA | V gene | CDR3 length | D gene | J gene | clone size
CASSSTTGGYYGYTF | TGTGCCAGCAGCTCCACGACAGGGGGCTACTATGGCTACACCTTC | TRBV5-6 | 15 | TRBD1 | TRBJ1-2 | many
CATSDPDGPYQETQYF | TGTGCCACCAGTGACCCCGACGGGCCCTACCAAGAGACCCAGTACTTC | TRBV24-1 | 16 | NA | TRBJ2-5 | many
CASSFGQGFDNEQFF | TGTGCCAGCAGCTTCGGACAGGGTTTCGACAATGAGCAGTTCTTC | TRBV5-4 | 15 | TRBD1 | TRBJ2-1 | NA
CASSVFTSGGSSYNEQFF | TGTGCCAGCAGCGTCTTCACTAGCGGGGGTAGCTCCTACAATGAGCAGTTCTTC | TRBV7-8 | 18 | TRBD2 | TRBJ2-1 | NA
CSATPGLAASYNEQFF | TGCAGTGCCACACCGGGACTAGCGGCCTCCTACAATGAGCAGTTCTTC | TRBV20-1 | 16 | TRBD2 | TRBJ2-1 | NA
CASSLDPRGNYGYTF | TGTGCCAGCAGCTTAGACCCGCGGGGAAACTATGGCTACACCTTC | TRBV11-3 | 15 | NA | TRBJ1-2 | many
CSARDLWGRGGAGELFF | TGCAGTGCTAGAGATCTTTGGGGCAGGGGGGGGGCCGGGGAGCTGTTTTTT | TRBV20-1 | 17 | NA | TRBJ2-2 | many
CASSLGLAGGIYGYTF | TGTGCCAGCAGCTTGGGTTTAGCGGGAGGGATCTATGGCTACACCTTC | TRBV9 | 16 | NA | TRBJ1-2 | NA
CASSLEAGTESPLHF | TGTGCCAGCAGCTTAGAAGCCGGGACAGAGTCACCCCTCCACTTT | TRBV7-9 | 15 | TRBD1 | TRBJ1-6 | NA
CASSVGWWTNYGYTF | TGTGCCAGCAGCGTAGGGTGGTGGACTAACTATGGCTACACCTTC | TRBV9 | 15 | NA | TRBJ1-2 | NA
CASSLGTHTEAFF | TGTGCCAGCAGCTTAGGGACCCACACTGAAGCTTTCTTT | TRBV7-6 | 13 | NA | TRBJ1-1 | NA
CASSLNRGGGHNSPLHF | TGTGCCAGCAGTTTGAACAGGGGCGGGGGCCATAATTCACCCCTCCACTTT | TRBV6-5 | 17 | TRBD1 | TRBJ1-6 | NA
CASSLEGPLNSPLHF | TGCGCCAGCAGCTTGGAGGGACCACTTAATTCACCCCTCCACTTT | TRBV5-1 | 15 | NA | TRBJ1-6 | NA
CATSREGSSYEQYF | TGTGCCACCAGCAGAGAAGGCTCTTCCTACGAGCAGTACTTC | TRBV15 | 14 | NA | TRBJ2-7 | few
CASSWDGRSGANVLTF | TGTGCCAGCAGTTGGGACGGACGCTCTGGGGCCAACGTCCTGACTTTC | TRBV2 | 16 | NA | TRBJ2-6 | NA
CASSPISTVGYTF | TGTGCCAGCAGTCCGATCTCTACCGTGGGCTACACCTTC | TRBV6-5 | 13 | NA | TRBJ1-2 | many
CASSSGLAYEQYF | TGTGCCAGCAGCTCGGGACTAGCCTACGAGCAGTACTTC | TRBV13 | 13 | TRBD2 | TRBJ2-7 | many
CASSEEQSINQPQHF | TGTGCCAGCAGTGAGGAACAGAGTATCAATCAGCCCCAGCATTTT | TRBV2 | 15 | NA | TRBJ1-5 | NA
CASSLETAGTDTQYF | TGCGCCAGCAGCTTGGAGACAGCCGGCACAGATACGCAGTATTTT | TRBV5-1 | 15 | NA | TRBJ2-3 | many
CASSFDRGRNNQPQHF | TGTGCCAGCAGTTTCGACAGGGGACGAAACAATCAGCCCCAGCATTTT | TRBV2 | 16 | TRBD1 | TRBJ1-5 | NA
CAIASDSSYEQYF | TGTGCCATCGCCAGCGATAGCTCCTACGAGCAGTACTTC | TRBV10-3 | 13 | NA | TRBJ2-7 | NA
CASSGGQAYEQYF | TGTGCCAGCAGCGGTGGACAGGCCTACGAGCAGTACTTC | TRBV7-9 | 13 | TRBD1 | TRBJ2-7 | NA
CASSLIPSGSKGYNSPLHF | TGTGCCAGCAGCTTAATCCCGTCAGGCTCTAAGGGCTATAATTCACCCCTCCACTTT | TRBV7-8 | 19 | NA | TRBJ1-6 | NA
CASSKDRPTEAFF | TGTGCCAGCAGCAAGGACAGGCCCACTGAAGCTTTCTTT | TRBV7-8 | 13 | TRBD1 | TRBJ1-1 | few
CSSWTGPHYGYTF | TGCAGTTCCTGGACAGGGCCCCACTATGGCTACACCTTC | TRBV20-1 | 13 | TRBD1 | TRBJ1-2 | NA
CSARPLYEQYF | TGCAGTGCTAGACCGCTCTACGAGCAGTACTTC | TRBV20-1 | 11 | NA | TRBJ2-7 | NA
CASSLGQPNTEAFF | TGTGCCAGCAGCTTAGGACAGCCGAACACTGAAGCTTTCTTT | TRBV7-3 | 14 | NA | TRBJ1-1 | NA
CASSLARLAGETQYF | TGTGCCAGCAGCTTAGCGCGGCTAGCGGGGGAGACCCAGTACTTC | TRBV7-8 | 15 | TRBD2 | TRBJ2-5 | NA
CGARDPRGGQETQYF | TGCGGTGCTAGAGATCCCAGGGGGGGGCAAGAGACCCAGTACTTC | TRBV20-1 | 15 | NA | TRBJ2-5 | NA
CSAFDYGYTF | TGCAGTGCTTTTGACTATGGCTACACCTTC | TRBV20-1 | 10 | NA | TRBJ1-2 | NA
CAARSHEQFF | TGCGCCGCACGATCCCATGAGCAGTTCTTC | TRBV20-1 | 10 | NA | TRBJ2-1 | once
CSARGPIGPYEQYF | TGCAGTGCTAGGGGACCTATTGGTCCCTACGAGCAGTACTTC | TRBV20-1 | 14 | NA | TRBJ2-7 | NA
CASISAGQETQYF | TGTGCCAGCATCAGCGCGGGACAAGAGACCCAGTACTTC | TRBV7-9 | 13 | NA | TRBJ2-5 | NA
CASTKGRLNTEAFF | TGTGCCAGCACGAAGGGACGGTTGAACACTGAAGCTTTCTTT | TRBV2 | 14 | NA | TRBJ1-1 | once
CASKSPGQGVSGYTF | TGTGCCAGCAAGTCTCCGGGACAGGGGGTTTCTGGCTACACCTTC | TRBV27 | 15 | TRBD1 | TRBJ1-2 | NA
CATSDSLTSGGSETQYF | TGTGCCACCAGTGATTCGCTGACTAGCGGGGGTTCGGAGACCCAGTACTTC | TRBV24-1 | 17 | TRBD2 | TRBJ2-5 | NA
CSVAGWGQGAGEQFF | TGCAGCGTTGCCGGTTGGGGACAGGGGGCAGGGGAGCAGTTCTTC | TRBV29-1 | 15 | TRBD1 | TRBJ2-1 | many
CASSPGTGVNYGYTF | TGTGCCAGTAGCCCGGGGACAGGGGTTAACTATGGCTACACCTTC | TRBV19 | 15 | TRBD1 | TRBJ1-2 | NA
CASRNQGNYGYTF | TGTGCCAGCAGGAACCAGGGTAACTATGGCTACACCTTC | TRBV6-2/TRBV6-3 | 13 | NA | TRBJ1-2 | NA
CSAFPLGGTGYYEQYF | TGCAGTGCCTTCCCCCTCGGCGGGACAGGTTACTACGAGCAGTACTTC | TRBV20-1 | 16 | TRBD1 | TRBJ2-7 | NA
CASNAGGGSSYEQYF | TGTGCCAGCAACGCTGGGGGGGGGTCGTCCTACGAGCAGTACTTC | TRBV9 | 15 | TRBD2 | TRBJ2-7 | many
CASSTGLSIAYEQYF | TGTGCCAGTAGTACGGGTCTCTCTATAGCCTACGAGCAGTACTTC | TRBV19 | 15 | NA | TRBJ2-7 | NA
CASSLGGQQSHEQYF | TGTGCCAGCAGCCTTGGGGGACAACAGTCCCACGAGCAGTACTTC | TRBV5-4 | 15 | NA | TRBJ2-7 | NA
CATARTGWNTGELFF | TGTGCCACCGCCCGGACAGGGTGGAACACCGGGGAGCTGTTTTTT | TRBV19 | 15 | TRBD1 | TRBJ2-2 | many
CASSRGQGETQYF | TGTGCCAGCAGTCGAGGACAGGGAGAGACCCAGTACTTC | TRBV7-3 | 13 | TRBD1 | TRBJ2-5 | few
CASSLLPAEGENTEAFF | TGTGCCAGCAGCTTACTGCCGGCGGAGGGGGAGAACACTGAAGCTTTCTTT | TRBV7-9 | 17 | NA | TRBJ1-1 | NA
CASGDRDGYGYTF | TGTGCCAGTGGCGACAGGGATGGCTATGGCTACACCTTC | TRBV19 | 13 | TRBD1 | TRBJ1-2 | NA